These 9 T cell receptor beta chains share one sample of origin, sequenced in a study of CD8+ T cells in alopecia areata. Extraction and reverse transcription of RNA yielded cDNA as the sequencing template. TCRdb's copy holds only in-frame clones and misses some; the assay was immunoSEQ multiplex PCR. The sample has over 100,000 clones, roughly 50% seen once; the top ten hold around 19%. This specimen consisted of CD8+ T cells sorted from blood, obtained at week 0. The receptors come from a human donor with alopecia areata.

DNA of the CDR3: TGTGCCAGCTCGCGACAGGGTCCTTGGGGCTACACCTTC. It encodes CASSRQGPWGYTF. The chain couples TRBV18 to TRBJ1-2; TRBD1 matches at 7 bases. The CDR3 loop spans 13 amino acids. Germline lookup yields CDR1 KGHSH and CDR2 LQKENI. The J segment lost 8 bases and the V segment lost 6 bases, leaving 9 bases of the junction unmatched.

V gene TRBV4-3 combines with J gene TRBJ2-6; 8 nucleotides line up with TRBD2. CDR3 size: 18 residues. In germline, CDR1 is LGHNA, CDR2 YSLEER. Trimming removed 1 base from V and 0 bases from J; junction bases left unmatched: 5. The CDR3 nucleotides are TGCGCCAGCAGCCAAGGTATAGCGGGGCCCTCTGGGGCCAACGTCCTGACTTTC. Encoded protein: CASSQGIAGPSGANVLTF.

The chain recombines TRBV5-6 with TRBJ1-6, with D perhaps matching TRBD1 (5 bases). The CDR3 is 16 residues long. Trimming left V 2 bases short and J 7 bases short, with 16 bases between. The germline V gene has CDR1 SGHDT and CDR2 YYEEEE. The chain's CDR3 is CASSFGDPTPNSPLHF. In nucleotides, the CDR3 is TGTGCCAGCAGCTTCGGGGACCCAACACCAAATTCACCCCTCCACTTT.

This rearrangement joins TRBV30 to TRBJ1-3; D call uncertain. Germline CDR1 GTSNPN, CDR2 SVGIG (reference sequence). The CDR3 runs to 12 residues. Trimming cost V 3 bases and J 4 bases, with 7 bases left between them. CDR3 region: CAWSPSGNTIYF. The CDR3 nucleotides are TGTGCCTGGAGCCCATCCGGAAACACCATATATTTT.

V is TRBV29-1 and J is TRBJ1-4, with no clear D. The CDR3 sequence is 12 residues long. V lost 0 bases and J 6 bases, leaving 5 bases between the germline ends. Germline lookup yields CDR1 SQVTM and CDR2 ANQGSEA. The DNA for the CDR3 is TGCAGCGTTGAAGAGGAGGATGAAAAACTGTTTTTT. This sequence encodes CSVEEEDEKLFF.

Here the CDR3 reads CASSPLTPGAEAFF. DNA of the CDR3: TGTGCCAGCAGCCCACTGACCCCAGGGGCTGAAGCTTTCTTT. The genes are TRBV7-9 and TRBJ1-1; D perhaps matches TRBD1 (6 bases). This CDR3 has 14 residues. The germline CDR1 and CDR2 sequences are SEHNR and FQNEAQ (reference sequence). V gave up 5 bases and J gave up 6 bases, with 16 bases separating them.

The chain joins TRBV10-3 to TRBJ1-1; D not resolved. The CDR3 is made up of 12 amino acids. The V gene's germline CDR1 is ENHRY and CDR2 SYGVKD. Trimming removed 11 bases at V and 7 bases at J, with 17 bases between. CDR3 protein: CAVAEFGVEAFF. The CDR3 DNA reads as TGTGCCGTCGCCGAGTTTGGGGTTGAAGCTTTCTTT.

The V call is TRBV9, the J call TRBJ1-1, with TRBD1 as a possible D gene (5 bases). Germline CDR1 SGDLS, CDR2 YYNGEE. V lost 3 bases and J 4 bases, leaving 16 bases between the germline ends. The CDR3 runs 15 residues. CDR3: CASSEQRGERTEAFF. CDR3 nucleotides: TGTGCCAGCAGCGAACAGAGAGGGGAGCGCACTGAAGCTTTCTTT.

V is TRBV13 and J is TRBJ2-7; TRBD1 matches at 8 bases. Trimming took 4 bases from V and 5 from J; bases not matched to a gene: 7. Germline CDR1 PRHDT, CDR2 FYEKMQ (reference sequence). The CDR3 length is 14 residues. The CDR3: CASSSRQGRHEQYF. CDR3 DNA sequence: TGTGCCAGCAGCTCTAGACAGGGGAGGCACGAGCAGTACTTC.